The rows below give T cell receptor beta chains drawn from one sample of a study of OX40 agonist ivuxolimab in advanced cancers. Repertoires were generated with immunoSEQ multiplex PCR, while TCRdb's copy carries only in-frame clones and drops some. The sample records some 80,000 clones, roughly 89% being singletons. Specimen: CD4+ or CD8+ T cells sorted from blood, collected in a trial of the OX40 agonist ivuxolimab. The receptors shown here come from an adult with an advanced solid tumor such as melanoma, head and neck, liver or kidney cancer. The CDR3 runs from the conserved cysteine through the conserved F or W. D genes are given only for firm matches.

v_call: TRBV7-2; j_call: TRBJ2-2; d_call: TRBD1; cdr3_aa: CASSGGTGRGGELFF; cdr3_nt: TGTGCCAGCAGCGGGGGGACAGGGCGAGGCGGGGAGCTGTTTTTT
v_call: TRBV12-5; j_call: TRBJ1-2; d_call: TRBD1; cdr3_aa: CASGQGAQGEYDGYTF; cdr3_nt: TGTGCTAGTGGTCAGGGAGCACAGGGGGAATACGATGGCTACACCTTC
v_call: TRBV5-4; j_call: TRBJ2-5; d_call: NA; cdr3_aa: CASTFEGVLARVSQETQYF; cdr3_nt: TGCGCCAGCACCTTCGAAGGGGTCCTAGCAAGGGTATCCCAAGAGACCCAGTACTTC
v_call: TRBV10-3; j_call: TRBJ2-3; d_call: TRBD2; cdr3_aa: CAISDLAGPISPSTDTQYF; cdr3_nt: TGTGCCATCAGCGACTTAGCGGGGCCCATCTCTCCTAGCACAGATACGCAGTATTTT
v_call: TRBV7-2; j_call: TRBJ1-1; d_call: NA; cdr3_aa: CASSSWWATEAFF; cdr3_nt: TGTGCCAGCAGCTCGTGGTGGGCCACTGAAGCTTTCTTT
v_call: TRBV11-1; j_call: TRBJ1-4; d_call: TRBD1; cdr3_aa: CASSLRTGFNEKLFF; cdr3_nt: TGTGCCAGCAGTCTGCGGACAGGCTTTAATGAAAAACTGTTTTTT
v_call: TRBV5-4; j_call: TRBJ2-7; d_call: TRBD2; cdr3_aa: CASSSPPGLARGIQYF; cdr3_nt: TGTGCCAGCAGCTCGCCGCCGGGACTAGCGCGGGGAATTCAGTACTTC
v_call: TRBV7-9; j_call: TRBJ2-3; d_call: NA; cdr3_aa: CASSLVNTQYF; cdr3_nt: TGTGCCAGCAGCTTAGTAAATACGCAGTATTTT
v_call: TRBV7-2; j_call: TRBJ1-3; d_call: NA; cdr3_aa: CASSFTRGRNTIYF; cdr3_nt: TGTGCCAGCAGCTTCACCAGGGGTAGAAACACCATATATTTT
v_call: TRBV5-6; j_call: TRBJ2-5; d_call: NA; cdr3_aa: CASSFSRWETQYF; cdr3_nt: TGTGCCAGCAGCTTTAGTAGGTGGGAGACCCAGTACTTC